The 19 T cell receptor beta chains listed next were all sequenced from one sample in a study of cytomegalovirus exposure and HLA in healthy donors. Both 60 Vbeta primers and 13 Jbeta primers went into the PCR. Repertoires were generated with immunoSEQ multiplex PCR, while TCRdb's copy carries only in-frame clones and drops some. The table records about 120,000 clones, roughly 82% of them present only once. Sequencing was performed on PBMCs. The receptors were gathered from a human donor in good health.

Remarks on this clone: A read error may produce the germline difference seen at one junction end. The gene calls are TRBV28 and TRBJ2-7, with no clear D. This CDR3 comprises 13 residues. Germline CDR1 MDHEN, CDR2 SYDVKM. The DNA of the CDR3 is TGTGCCAGCAGTTCGCATACTTCCTACGGGCAGTACTTC. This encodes CASSSHTSYGQYF.

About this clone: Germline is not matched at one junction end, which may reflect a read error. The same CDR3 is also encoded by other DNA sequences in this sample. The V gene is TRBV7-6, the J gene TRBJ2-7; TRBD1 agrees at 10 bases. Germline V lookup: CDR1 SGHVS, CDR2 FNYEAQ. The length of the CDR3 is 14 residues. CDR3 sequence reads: CAGSLRQGAREQYF. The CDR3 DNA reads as TGTGCCGGCAGCCTCAGACAGGGGGCCCGGGAGCAGTACTTC.

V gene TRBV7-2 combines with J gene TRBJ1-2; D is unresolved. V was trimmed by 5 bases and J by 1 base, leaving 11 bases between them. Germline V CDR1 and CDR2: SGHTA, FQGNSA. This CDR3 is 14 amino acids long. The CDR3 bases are TGTGCCAGCAGCCTCCGCGGGGATAACTATGGCTACACCTTC. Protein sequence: CASSLRGDNYGYTF.

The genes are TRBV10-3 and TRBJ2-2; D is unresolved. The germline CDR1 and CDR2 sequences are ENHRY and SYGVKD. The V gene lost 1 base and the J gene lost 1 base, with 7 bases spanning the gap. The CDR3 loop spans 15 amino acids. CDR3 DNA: TGTGCCATCAGTGAGTACAGTCTGAACACCGGGGAGCTGTTTTTT. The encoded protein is CAISEYSLNTGELFF.

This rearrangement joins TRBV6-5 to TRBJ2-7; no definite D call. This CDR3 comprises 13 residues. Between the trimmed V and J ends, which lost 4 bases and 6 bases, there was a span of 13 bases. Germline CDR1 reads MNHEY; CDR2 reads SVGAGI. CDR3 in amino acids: CASSSLTYGEQYF. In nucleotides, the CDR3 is TGTGCCAGCAGTTCCCTAACCTACGGCGAGCAGTACTTC.

The CDR3 bases are TGTGCCAGCGGATCCCCCCCCGAGACTCCGCGTGGCTACACCTTC. This translates into CASGSPPETPRGYTF. This chain connects TRBV28 to TRBJ1-2, with D hard to call. CDR1 is MDHEN and CDR2 is SYDVKM in the germline V gene. The ends were cut back, 8 bases at V and 7 bases at J, with 23 bases in the middle. This CDR3 has 15 amino acids.

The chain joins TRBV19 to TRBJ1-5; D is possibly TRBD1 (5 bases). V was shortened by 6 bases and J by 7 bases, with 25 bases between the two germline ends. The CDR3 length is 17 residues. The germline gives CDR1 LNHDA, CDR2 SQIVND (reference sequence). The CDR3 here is CASRPLVGQGFGQPQHF. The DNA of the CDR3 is TGTGCCAGTAGGCCTTTAGTTGGTCAGGGCTTTGGACAGCCCCAGCATTTT.

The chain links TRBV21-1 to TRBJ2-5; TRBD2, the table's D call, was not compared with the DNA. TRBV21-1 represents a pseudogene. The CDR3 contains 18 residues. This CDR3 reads CASSKAQTPGLGRWTQYF. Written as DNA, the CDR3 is TGTGCCAGCAGCAAAGCTCAAACCCCGGGACTAGGGAGGTGGACCCAGTACTTC.

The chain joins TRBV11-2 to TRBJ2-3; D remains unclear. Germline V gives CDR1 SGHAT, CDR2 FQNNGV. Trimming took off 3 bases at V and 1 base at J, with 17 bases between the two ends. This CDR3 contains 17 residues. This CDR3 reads CASSLSLFACCTDTQYF. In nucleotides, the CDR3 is TGTGCCAGCAGCTTGTCTCTCTTCGCGTGCTGCACAGATACGCAGTATTTT.

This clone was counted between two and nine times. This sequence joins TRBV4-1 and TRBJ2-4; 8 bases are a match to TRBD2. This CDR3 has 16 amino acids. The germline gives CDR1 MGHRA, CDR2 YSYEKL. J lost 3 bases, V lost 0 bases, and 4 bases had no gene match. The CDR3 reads CASSQEPGRVKNIQYF. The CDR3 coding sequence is TGCGCCAGCAGCCAAGAACCCGGGAGGGTCAAAAACATTCAGTACTTC.

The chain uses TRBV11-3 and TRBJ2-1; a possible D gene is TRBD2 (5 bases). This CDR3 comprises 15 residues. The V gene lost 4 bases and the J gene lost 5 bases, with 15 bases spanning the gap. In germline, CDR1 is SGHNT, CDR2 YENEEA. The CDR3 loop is CASSYPSGLDNEQFF. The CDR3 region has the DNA TGTGCCAGCAGCTATCCGAGCGGACTGGACAATGAGCAGTTCTTC.

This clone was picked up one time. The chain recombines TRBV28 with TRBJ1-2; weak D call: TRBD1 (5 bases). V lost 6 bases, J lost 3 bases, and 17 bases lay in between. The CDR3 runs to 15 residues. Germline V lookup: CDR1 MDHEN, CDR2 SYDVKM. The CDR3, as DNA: TGTGCCAGCAGACCCCAGCAGGGAGGGGACTATGGCTACACCTTC. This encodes CASRPQQGGDYGYTF.

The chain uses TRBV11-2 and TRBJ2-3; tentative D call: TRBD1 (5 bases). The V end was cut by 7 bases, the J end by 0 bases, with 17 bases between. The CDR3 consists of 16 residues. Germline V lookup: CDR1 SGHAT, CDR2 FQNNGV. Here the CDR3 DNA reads TGTGCCAGCACCGCCGTCCTAGGGGAAAGCACAGATACGCAGTATTTT. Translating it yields CASTAVLGESTDTQYF.

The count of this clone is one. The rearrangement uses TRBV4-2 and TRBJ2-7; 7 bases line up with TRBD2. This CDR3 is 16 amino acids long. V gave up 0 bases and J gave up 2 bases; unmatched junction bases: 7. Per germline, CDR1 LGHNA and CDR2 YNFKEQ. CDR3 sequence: CASSQETRLAPYEQYF. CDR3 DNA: TGTGCCAGCAGCCAAGAAACGCGACTAGCCCCCTACGAGCAGTACTTC.

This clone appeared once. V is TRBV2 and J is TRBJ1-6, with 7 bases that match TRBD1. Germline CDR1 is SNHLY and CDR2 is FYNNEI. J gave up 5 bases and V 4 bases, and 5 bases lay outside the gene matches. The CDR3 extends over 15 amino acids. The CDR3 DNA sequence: TGTGCCAGCAGTGTTCAACAGGGGAATAATTCACCCCTCCACTTT. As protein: CASSVQQGNNSPLHF.

CDR3 loop: CASSRGGGPPAEAFF. Written as DNA, the CDR3 is TGTGCCAGCAGTCGAGGAGGCGGGCCTCCTGCTGAAGCTTTCTTT. V and J are TRBV28 and TRBJ1-1; the D is unclear. Trimming removed 5 bases at V and 6 bases at J, with 19 bases between. There are 15 residues in the CDR3. The germline V gene encodes CDR1 MDHEN and CDR2 SYDVKM.

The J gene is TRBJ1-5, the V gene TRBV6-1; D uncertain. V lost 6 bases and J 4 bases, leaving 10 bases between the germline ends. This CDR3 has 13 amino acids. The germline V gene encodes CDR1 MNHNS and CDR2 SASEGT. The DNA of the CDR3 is TGTGCCAGCAGCCTAGCGAATAATCAGCCCCAGCATTTT. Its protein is CASSLANNQPQHF.

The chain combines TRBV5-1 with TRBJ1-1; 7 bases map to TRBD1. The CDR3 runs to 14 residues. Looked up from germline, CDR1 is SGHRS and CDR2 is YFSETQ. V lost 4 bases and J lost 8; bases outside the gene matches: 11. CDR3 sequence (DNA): TGCGCCAGCAGCCTTTCCCTCAGGGGGACCGAAGCTTTCTTT. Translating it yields CASSLSLRGTEAFF.

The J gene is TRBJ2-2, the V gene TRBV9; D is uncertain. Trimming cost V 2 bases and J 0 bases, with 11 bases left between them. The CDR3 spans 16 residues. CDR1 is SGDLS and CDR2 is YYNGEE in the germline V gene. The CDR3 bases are TGTGCCAGCAGCGTTAGACTCACTGCGAACACCGGGGAGCTGTTTTTT. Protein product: CASSVRLTANTGELFF.